These T cell receptor beta chains were read from a single sample in a study of kidney transplant recipient with SARS-CoV-2 infection. TCRdb reanalysed the reads using MiXCR and keeps one entry per CDR3 protein. The sample has approximately 240,000 distinct CDR3 sequences; under 35% are singletons. The input for sequencing was a blood sample, taken at baseline and on day 111 from a kidney transplant recipient. The receptors stem from a male patient aged 30 to 40 who had COVID-19 and was a kidney transplant recipient. The graft donor may be the source of some T cells. The CDR3 runs from the conserved cysteine through the conserved F or W. D genes are given only for firm matches. Size is omitted from some rows. Given values are once, few, many or a class for expanded clones.

V	size	J	D	DNA	CDR3
TRBV28	few	TRBJ2-6	-	TGTGCCAGCAGTTCAACAGTTTTCTCTGGGGCCAACGTCCTGACTTTC	CASSSTVFSGANVLTF
TRBV6-2/TRBV6-3	many	TRBJ1-1	-	TGTGCCAGCAGAGTAACAGGGTCTGAAGCTTTCTTT	CASRVTGSEAFF
TRBV28	many	TRBJ1-5	TRBD1	TGTGCCAGCATCCCTACAGGACAGGGCGGGCAGCCCCAGCATTTT	CASIPTGQGGQPQHF
TRBV24-1	many	TRBJ2-2	TRBD1	TGTGCCACCAGTGATTTGGGGACAGGGGGCGCTTCTGGTAACACCGGGGAGCTGTTTTTT	CATSDLGTGGASGNTGELFF
TRBV20-1	-	TRBJ2-1	TRBD2	TGCGGTGCTAGACCCTTAGCGGGAGGGCCACGGAATGAGCAGTTCTTC	CGARPLAGGPRNEQFF
TRBV3-1	many	TRBJ2-5	-	TGTGCCAGCAGCGGAGATGGTCCCATTTCTTTCTCTGAGACCCAGTACTTC	CASSGDGPISFSETQYF
TRBV4-1	many	TRBJ2-7	TRBD1	TGCGCCAGCAGCCAAGTGGGGACAGGGCCCTACGAGCAGTACTTC	CASSQVGTGPYEQYF
TRBV5-4	few	TRBJ1-2	-	TGTGCCAGCCGAGAAACCGTACCAGGAAAGACCTATGGCTACACCTTC	CASRETVPGKTYGYTF
TRBV11-2	many	TRBJ1-3	-	TGTGCCAGCAGCTTACAACCCTCTGGAAACACCATATATTTT	CASSLQPSGNTIYF
TRBV3-1	many	TRBJ1-2	-	TGTGCCAGCAGCTCCCGCAACACCCTTCGAAAGACCTATGGCTACACCTTC	CASSSRNTLRKTYGYTF
TRBV6-5	many	TRBJ2-2	-	TGTGCCAGCAGTGCCCAGACGAACACCGGGGAGCTGTTTTTT	CASSAQTNTGELFF
TRBV7-2	-	TRBJ2-5	-	TGTGCCAGCAGCTCAGGGCAAGAGACCCAGTACTTC	CASSSGQETQYF
TRBV18	many	TRBJ2-7	-	TGTGCCAGCTCACCCCAGGGAGAGGGGTACGAGCAGTACTTC	CASSPQGEGYEQYF
TRBV3-1	many	TRBJ1-6	TRBD1	TGTGCCAGCAATTACAGGGGGGTTAATTCACCCCTCCACTTT	CASNYRGVNSPLHF
TRBV20-1	many	TRBJ2-7	-	TGCAGTGTAGGCGTCTCCTACGAGCAGTACTTC	CSVGVSYEQYF
TRBV19	few	TRBJ1-2	-	TGTGCCGGTAGTAAGTCATCTAACTATGGCTACACCTTC	CAGSKSSNYGYTF
TRBV28	many	TRBJ1-3	-	TGTGCCAGCAGTCCCTCGGACAGCTCTGGAAACACCATATATTTT	CASSPSDSSGNTIYF
TRBV7-9	few	TRBJ1-2	-	TGTGCCAGCCCACATTCCGGGACACCTTATGGCTACACCTTC	CASPHSGTPYGYTF
TRBV20-1	many	TRBJ1-5	-	TGCAGTGCCGCGCCCCCGCAGGGATATATTAGCAATCAGCCCCAGCATTTT	CSAAPPQGYISNQPQHF
TRBV20-1	many	TRBJ2-7	TRBD1	TGCAGTGCTAGAGATCTAGGACAGGGACACGAGCAGTACTTC	CSARDLGQGHEQYF
TRBV29-1	many	TRBJ1-1	-	TGCAGCGTTGTAATGTTATTGAACACTGAAGCTTTCTTT	CSVVMLLNTEAFF
TRBV6-5	many	TRBJ1-2	TRBD1	TGTGCCAGTAGGACAGGGGGCGCCGGCTATGGCTACACCTTC	CASRTGGAGYGYTF
TRBV2	many	TRBJ1-1	-	TGTGCCAGCAGTGATAGCAGGGACACTGAAGCTTTCTTT	CASSDSRDTEAFF
TRBV6-4	many	TRBJ2-3	TRBD1	TGTGCCAGCACCAGACCGGGACAGGAATGCACAGATACGCAGTATTTT	CASTRPGQECTDTQYF
TRBV28	many	TRBJ2-4	TRBD1	TGTGCCAGCAGGGTACCGCCGGGACAGGGGGCGCGGGAGCAGTACTTC	CASRVPPGQGAREQYF